This T cell receptor (beta chain) was observed in a study of T cell responses to AZD1222 COVID-19 vaccine (dated by TCRdb to the early 2020s). General notes on the study: A total of under 250 trial participants underwent TCR sequencing, of whom around 210 had received two doses of AZD1222 and around 25 had received two doses of the MenACWY control vaccine. Trial participants were enrolled by age into 18-55, 56-69 and 70-plus year subgroups, with roughly 150, 30 and 60 TCR-sequenced participants respectively.

Broader findings and caveats from the paper: Because no day 14 peak-response samples were available, the repertoires could be characterized only after the peak T cell response. A significant rise in spike-specific TCR breadth and depth was observed after two AZD1222 doses relative to day 0 and relative to MenACWY recipients. Reportedly, close to half of the unique spike-specific TCRs recognized epitopes lying outside the regions that are mutated in the B.1.351 and B.1.1.7 variants. Conclusions about previously exposed vaccinees were limited because only 5 or 6 AZD1222 recipients were SARS-CoV-2 seropositive at baseline. The 56-69-year group was small, and its depth increase did not reach significance, likely because of low power. Most participants were white British and females outnumbered males, and the authors suggested that clonal diversity may have been underestimated. Vaccine-associated CD4 TCRs spanned the whole spike protein, with dominant responses in regions 160-218 and 743-854.

Regarding this clone: Its antigen specificity is not known. There are no base qualities to consult, and no much larger clone falls within one base.

V loses 3 bases of germline sequence and J loses 7 bases, and the interval between the two ends is 12 bases. CDR1 and CDR2, per the germline V gene (reference sequence), are MNHEY and SMNVEV. CDR3 length: 13 amino acids, cysteine to phenylalanine. Solely the CDR3 DNA is kept, with 39 bases framed from the first base. The CDR3 regions of human TCRbeta chains were analyzed by immunosequencing. On the study's bioinformatics: Repertoire TCRs were checked for matches against a reference library of SARS-CoV-2-specific TCRs that had been generated using the MIRA antigen-specificity platform. Breadth was defined as the fraction of unique TCRs that were SARS-CoV-2-associated, and depth was defined as the fraction of total T cells that were SARS-CoV-2-associated. Using the MIRA data, every spike-specific TCR was mapped to the spike region that the TCR reacted to and assigned to either a CD4 or a CD8 class. Log10-transformed breadth and depth values were compared by one-way ANOVA with Sidak's multiple comparisons tests. In its TCRdb copy, this immuneACCESS table keeps in-frame sequences only and misses some clones. Where compared with another copy, unresolved V genes explain less than half of these, and the others have no known cause. The V and J calls and clone size are taken from that table; D and trimming were inferred from the DNA. Present in this sample are 50,000 to 55,000 clones, around 90% of which were seen just once. Together, the top ten hold approximately 2.6% of the sample.

What this sample's time point label stands for: about 28 days (+/-7) after the second vaccine dose. Because spike-specific TCR depth and breadth did not differ between the two schedules, AZD1222 recipients who got a second dose at roughly 4 weeks were pooled with those who got a second dose at roughly 12 weeks. The vaccinee samples were drawn from two UK trials, COV001 and COV002, one of which was a single-blind randomized controlled phase 2/3 trial testing AZD1222 (ChAdOx1 nCoV-19) in healthy adults. For TCRbeta chain sequencing, PBMC samples from trial participants were taken at day 0 and at day 28 after the second dose.

The receptor chain draws on TRBV27 and TRBJ1-2, and possibly TRBD1, on 6 matching bases. This specimen consisted of peripheral blood, obtained 28 days after the second AZD1222 dose. This clonotype was sampled from an adult who received the AZD1222 COVID-19 vaccine. The CDR3: CASSFGGRLGYTF. DNA sequence: TGTGCCAGCAGTTTTGGGGGCCGCCTTGGCTACACCTTC.